This T cell receptor beta chain was sequenced during a study of T-cell memory formation after mild COVID-19. Broader study findings: A balance of CD4 and CD8 characterized clones contracting day 15 to 85, whereas later expanders leaned CD4+.

About this clonotype itself: Its antigen is unknown.

Trimming cost V 4 bases and J 7 bases; bases outside gene matches: 13. The germline CDR1 and CDR2 sequences are MNHEY and SMNVEV (reference sequence). The CDR3 contains 17 residues. Constant-segment primers served in 5'RACE that generated TCR alpha and TCR beta cDNA libraries bearing sample barcodes and UMIs. TCRdb reanalysed the 5' RACE reads using MiXCR and keeps one entry per CDR3 protein. The sample holds 400,000 or so distinct CDR3 sequences, approximately 20% seen once. This chain links TRBV27 with TRBJ1-5; TRBD1 agrees at 10 bases. This receptor was obtained from an adult woman who had mild COVID-19 (a few samples of this study predate the infection). Cell type and time point are not known. The sequenced sample was PBMCs or a T cell subset sorted from them (not recorded which). The CDR3 DNA reads TGTGCCAGCAGTTCAACCCGGACAGGGGGATTCTGGCAGCCCCAGCATTTT. Residues: CASSSTRTGGFWQPQHF.